This is a list of T cell receptor beta chains from one sample in a study of Ad26.COV2.S vaccination and SARS-CoV-2 variants. Profiled with immunoSEQ multiplex PCR; TCRdb holds only in-frame clones, not every one. The sample holds 400,000 to 500,000 clones, roughly 88% seen once. The specimen comprised peripheral blood, sampled in a trial of Ad26.COV2.S vaccine versus placebo. These receptors all stem from a person aged 18-65 years who received the Ad26.COV2.S COVID-19 vaccine or a placebo. Each CDR3 is given with its conserved first and last residue. A D gene is named only where the DNA matches it firmly. Clone size is not always given. Where it is, it says once, few, many or a class for expanded clones.

>TRBV5-8|-|TRBJ2-6|TRBD1
TGTGCCAGCAGCTTCCGGGACAGACCCTCGAAGGCCAACGTCCTGACTTTC
CASSFRDRPSKANVLTF
>TRBV5-6|-|TRBJ2-7|TRBD2
TGTGCCAGCAGCCCCGGACTAGCGGGGGACTACGAGCAGTACTTC
CASSPGLAGDYEQYF
>TRBV29-1|-|TRBJ1-1|-
TGCAGCGCTCGGACAGTGGGACGGTTAATCGACACTGAAGCTTTCTTT
CSARTVGRLIDTEAFF
>TRBV6-5|-|TRBJ2-3|-
TGTGCCAGCAGTTACCGCGGAACTAGCACAGATACGCAGTATTTT
CASSYRGTSTDTQYF
>TRBV12-3/TRBV12-4|-|TRBJ2-7|-
TGTGCCAGCACTGAGCGGTCCTACGAGCAGTACTTC
CASTERSYEQYF
>TRBV7-2|few|TRBJ2-3|TRBD1
TGTGCCAGCAGCTTAGCCACCCACGGACAGGGGAATCCGGTGGTGCGGGCAGATACGCAGTATTTT
CASSLATHGQGNPVVRADTQYF
>TRBV18|-|TRBJ2-3|-
TGTGCCAGCTCACCAGTCGCGGGTACCAGCACAGATACGCAGTATTTT
CASSPVAGTSTDTQYF
>TRBV5-1|once|TRBJ2-3|-
TGCGCCAGCAGCTTAAGGGACTTATCTAGCACAGATACGCAGTATTTT
CASSLRDLSSTDTQYF
>TRBV12-3/TRBV12-4|-|TRBJ1-2|-
TGTGCCAGCAGTTCCATACCTAACTATGGCTACACCTTC
CASSSIPNYGYTF
>TRBV4-2|-|TRBJ2-2|TRBD2
TGTGCCAGCAGCCAAGAGTTTGCGGGGGAGGACACCGGGGAGCTGTTTTTT
CASSQEFAGEDTGELFF
>TRBV4-3|-|TRBJ2-3|-
TGCGCCAGCAGCCAGAACCCCGCGGATACGCAGTATTTT
CASSQNPADTQYF
>TRBV30|-|TRBJ1-3|TRBD1
TGTGCCTGGACTCAACCGGGACAGGGGAACACCATATATTTT
CAWTQPGQGNTIYF
>TRBV9|-|TRBJ1-1|TRBD1
TGTGCCAGCACCTCTGTACCAGGGGGCACTGAAGCTTTCTTT
CASTSVPGGTEAFF
>TRBV28|-|TRBJ1-5|-
TGTGCCAGCAGTTTAAGTCCTACCGCCATGCCCCAGCATTTT
CASSLSPTAMPQHF
>TRBV4-3|-|TRBJ2-3|-
TGCGCCAGCAGCCAAGAGGGATATTCTAGCACAGATACGCAGTATTTT
CASSQEGYSSTDTQYF
>TRBV19|-|TRBJ1-1|-
TGTGCCAGTAGTCAAACGGACCGCGAAAACACTGAAGCTTTCTTT
CASSQTDRENTEAFF
>TRBV4-3|-|TRBJ1-1|-
TGCGCCAGCAGCCAAGATTGGCCGGGAAACACTGAAGCTTTCTTT
CASSQDWPGNTEAFF
>TRBV6-2/TRBV6-3|once|TRBJ2-5|-
TGTGCCAGCAGCGAGCCGGGTCGCGAGACCCAGTACTTC
CASSEPGRETQYF
>TRBV15|-|TRBJ1-3|-
TGTGCCACCAGCAGAGATTACCAGGGAGGCTCTGGAAACACCATATATTTT
CATSRDYQGGSGNTIYF
>TRBV7-2|once|TRBJ2-3|-
TGTGCCAGCAGCCCCCTAGGCCGGAGGACAGATACGCAGTATTTT
CASSPLGRRTDTQYF
>TRBV4-3|once|TRBJ2-3|-
TGCGCCAGCAGCCCCCATTTTGAGGGCACAGATACGCAGTATTTT
CASSPHFEGTDTQYF
>TRBV4-1|-|TRBJ1-3|TRBD1
TGCGCCAGCAGCCTTCGGCAGGGGGCAGGGGAAAGGTCTGGAAACACCATATATTTT
CASSLRQGAGERSGNTIYF
>TRBV28|once|TRBJ1-1|TRBD1
TGTGCCAGCAGGCCAACAGGGGATGAAGCTTTCTTT
CASRPTGDEAFF
>TRBV10-3|-|TRBJ2-3|-
TGTGCCATCAGTGAGTCTAGCGGAGGGGCAGATACGCAGTATTTT
CAISESSGGADTQYF
>TRBV7-3|-|TRBJ2-5|TRBD2
TGTGCCAGCAGCTCCAGCGGGGGGGCGGCGACCCAGTACTTC
CASSSSGGAATQYF
>TRBV19|-|TRBJ1-1|TRBD1
TGTGCCAGTAGTTCCCCACAGGGGAGGGCTTTCTTT
CASSSPQGRAFF
>TRBV29-1|few|TRBJ1-1|-
TGCAGCGTTCGGGGGAGGGGGAACACTGAAGCTTTCTTT
CSVRGRGNTEAFF
>TRBV28|-|TRBJ2-3|-
TGTGCCAGCGGGGTCCGGGGGTTCAGCACAGATACGCAGTATTTT
CASGVRGFSTDTQYF
>TRBV4-1|-|TRBJ1-2|TRBD1
TGCGCCAGCAGCCAAGTCCGCGGGACAGCGAGTAACTATGGCTACACCTTC
CASSQVRGTASNYGYTF
>TRBV3-1/TRBV3-2|-|TRBJ2-7|TRBD2
TGTGCCAGCAGCCACCCCGGGACTAGCGGCTACGAGCAGTACTTC
CASSHPGTSGYEQYF
>TRBV6-5|-|TRBJ2-7|-
TGTGCCAGCAGTTACTCGTCAGTTTACGAGCAGTACTTC
CASSYSSVYEQYF
>TRBV7-2|-|TRBJ2-2|TRBD2
TGTGCCAGCAGCTCCCGGACTAGCGGGGAGGCCGGGGAGCTGTTTTTT
CASSSRTSGEAGELFF
>TRBV3-1/TRBV3-2|-|TRBJ2-5|-
TGTGCCAGCAGCTCTCAGGGTATCCAAGAGACCCAGTACTTC
CASSSQGIQETQYF
>TRBV29-1|-|TRBJ2-2|-
TGCAGCGTCGGGGATTACCAGAACACCGGGGAGCTGTTTTTT
CSVGDYQNTGELFF
>TRBV28|-|TRBJ1-6|TRBD1
TGTGCCAGCAGGTTACCCGGGACAGTAAATTCACCCCTCCACTTT
CASRLPGTVNSPLHF
>TRBV6-2/TRBV6-3|-|TRBJ2-1|TRBD1
TGTGCCAGCAGTCTCGACAGGGGCTCTTACAATGAGCAGTTCTTC
CASSLDRGSYNEQFF
>TRBV28|-|TRBJ2-3|-
TGTGCCAGCAGTTTAGGTGGGGACACAGATACGCAGTATTTT
CASSLGGDTDTQYF
>TRBV7-2|-|TRBJ2-7|-
TGTGCCAGCAGCGCGCAGGGATACGAGCAGTACTTC
CASSAQGYEQYF
>TRBV7-2|-|TRBJ1-5|-
TGTGCCAGCAGCTTAGAGGGCAGAAGCAATCAGCCCCAGCATTTT
CASSLEGRSNQPQHF
>TRBV30|-|TRBJ1-5|TRBD1
TGTGCCTTGGGACAGGGTTCTTACCAGCCCCAGCATTTT
CALGQGSYQPQHF
>TRBV4-3|-|TRBJ2-7|TRBD2
TGCGCCAGCAGCCAAGCCGTACTAGCGGAAGCCTACGAGCAGTACTTC
CASSQAVLAEAYEQYF
>TRBV2|-|TRBJ1-5|TRBD1
TGTGCCAGCCGACAGGGCCCCAATCAGCCCCAGCATTTT
CASRQGPNQPQHF
>TRBV5-8|-|TRBJ2-7|-
TGTGCCAGCAGCCCGCCCACCAGGGTGGGTTACGAGCAGTACTTC
CASSPPTRVGYEQYF
>TRBV9|-|TRBJ2-6|-
TGTGCCAGCAGCGTAGTTTTTGGGGCCAACGTCCTGACTTTC
CASSVVFGANVLTF
>TRBV24-1|-|TRBJ2-1|TRBD2
TGTGCCACCAGTGAACCCTTGAGCGGGGTCTCCTACAATGAGCAGTTCTTC
CATSEPLSGVSYNEQFF
>TRBV7-2|once|TRBJ2-2|TRBD2
TGTGCCAGCAGCTTGCCGACGGGGGGCACCGGGGAGCTGTTTTTT
CASSLPTGGTGELFF
>TRBV5-4|-|TRBJ2-3|-
TGTGCCAGCAGCTTGAAGAAGGTCACAGATACGCAGTATTTT
CASSLKKVTDTQYF
>TRBV27|-|TRBJ2-5|-
TGTGCCAGCAGTCAAACGTTGGGGACCCAGTACTTC
CASSQTLGTQYF